The next 29 T cell receptor beta chains were all read from a single sample in a study of T cells in Graves' hyperthyroidism and ophthalmopathy. Researchers took RNA transcripts and amplified the TCR beta CDR3 regions from them. The HTBI primer set was used in a first-round RT-PCR of the TCR CDR3. TCRdb re-derived calls from the multiplex PCR reads in MiXCR, one entry per CDR3 protein. Of 300,000 to 450,000 distinct CDR3 sequences listed, 13% to 15% were seen once; the top ten hold 15% to 20%. Sequenced sample: blood. The receptor set was obtained from a woman between 25 and 40 years old with Graves' ophthalmopathy.

The V and J genes are TRBV6-1 and TRBJ1-2; D may be TRBD1 (5 bases). This CDR3 is 16 amino acids long. Germline V CDR1 and CDR2: MNHNS, SASEGT. The V end lost 0 bases, the J end lost 6 bases, and 17 bases lay between the germline ends. The CDR3 DNA reads as TGTGCCAGCAGTGAAGCCGGCGGGGGTGGCCACCATGGCTACACCTTC. This codes for CASSEAGGGGHHGYTF.

The chain has TRBV20-1 and TRBJ2-1; D might be TRBD1 or TRBD2, each matching 5 bases. Germline V lookup: CDR1 DFQATT, CDR2 SNEGSKA (reference sequence). V shed 1 base and J shed 6 bases, with 16 bases lying between them. The CDR3 consists of 15 residues. The chain's CDR3 is CSARGLVRGSNEQFF. In DNA, the CDR3 is TGCAGTGCTAGAGGTTTGGTGAGGGGCAGCAATGAGCAGTTCTTC.

This clonotype was observed at least ten times. This rearrangement joins TRBV4-1 to TRBJ2-3; the match to TRBD2 covers 7 bases. In germline, CDR1 is MGHRA, CDR2 YSYEKL. V shed 1 base, J shed 2 bases, and the junction held 3 bases outside the gene matches. The CDR3 is made up of 15 amino acids. In DNA, the CDR3 is TGCGCCAGCAGCCAAGGGCGGGGGACCACAGATACGCAGTATTTT. Translated: CASSQGRGTTDTQYF.

This clonotype was seen many times. J is TRBJ2-3 and V is TRBV28; D is uncertain. The germline V gene has CDR1 MDHEN and CDR2 SYDVKM. Trimming cost V 2 bases and J 6 bases, with 12 bases left between them. This CDR3 spans 14 amino acids. Here the CDR3 reads CASSLTLLRDTQYF. In DNA, the CDR3 is TGTGCCAGCAGTTTAACCCTACTACGGGATACGCAGTATTTT.

This clonotype was seen ten or more times. V usage is TRBV20-1 and J usage is TRBJ1-2, with a possible D match to TRBD1 (6 bases). Trimming took 3 bases from V and 0 from J, leaving 20 bases between them. Germline assignment: CDR1 DFQATT and CDR2 SNEGSKA (reference sequence). The CDR3 has 17 residues. The CDR3 region has the DNA TGCAGTGCTAGGAAAATAAGGGGGGGAAAAGCTAACTATGGCTACACCTTC. Protein product: CSARKIRGGKANYGYTF.

This clonotype was detected ten times or more. J is TRBJ2-2 and V is TRBV29-1; D ambiguous. Germline V gene sequence: CDR1 SQVTM, CDR2 ANQGSEA. The CDR3 has 15 residues. V lost 4 bases, J lost 1 base, and 13 bases lay in between. This chain's CDR3 is CSVGPPWGNTGELFF. CDR3 DNA sequence: TGCAGCGTTGGGCCACCGTGGGGGAACACCGGGGAGCTGTTTTTT.

This clonotype has a count of ten or more. The V gene is TRBV7-3, the J gene TRBJ2-1, with 7 bases lining up with TRBD2. Per the germline V gene, CDR1 is SGHTA and CDR2 is FQGTGA. This CDR3 region has 14 residues. Unmatched junction bases numbered 4, after V lost 1 base and J lost 7 bases. CDR3: CASSLIGGGNEQFF. The CDR3, as DNA: TGTGCCAGCAGCTTAATTGGGGGGGGGAATGAGCAGTTCTTC.

This clonotype was observed at least ten times. One junction end does not reproduce the germline sequence, and a read error may be involved. The rearrangement joins TRBV18 to TRBJ1-1; 11 nucleotides agree with TRBD1. The CDR3 length is 15 residues. Per germline, CDR1 KGHSH and CDR2 LQKENI. The CDR3 DNA is TGTGCCAACTCACCAGCGGACAGGGGGCTAGCCGAAGCTTTCTTT. Residues: CANSPADRGLAEAFF.

This clonotype came up many times. The chain has TRBV7-2 and TRBJ2-7; 11 nucleotides align to TRBD2. The CDR3 spans 15 residues. V was clipped by 4 bases and J by 5 bases; unmatched bases: 7. In germline, CDR1 is SGHTA, CDR2 FQGNSA. The CDR3 DNA reads TGTGCCAGCAGCTCGATAGCGGGGGGGCTCCACGAGCAGTACTTC. This translates into CASSSIAGGLHEQYF.

This clonotype showed up many times. The rearrangement joins TRBV20-1 to TRBJ1-1; D is uncertain. Trimming cost V 6 bases and J 0 bases, with 11 bases left between them. Germline assignment: CDR1 DFQATT and CDR2 SNEGSKA (reference sequence). The CDR3 is 13 residues long. The CDR3 DNA is TGCAGTGCACCCCGCCGGATGAACACTGAAGCTTTCTTT. The encoded protein is CSAPRRMNTEAFF.

This clonotype has only a few counts. The chain joins TRBV7-2 to TRBJ2-1; TRBD2 is a possible D gene (5 bases). Germline CDR1 is SGHTA and CDR2 is FQGNSA. V was clipped by 5 bases and J by 8 bases, with 19 bases between them. The CDR3 contains 15 residues. For the CDR3, the DNA is TGTGCCAGCAGCCCCGGCAGCGGAGCTGCGGATGAGCAGTTCTTC. Encoded protein: CASSPGSGAADEQFF. The variable domain in full, with the rest retrieved from reference TRBV7-2 and TRBJ2-1, is GAGVSQSPSNKVTEKGKDVELRCDPISGHTALYWYRQSLGQGLEFLIYFQGNSAPDKSGLPSDRFSAERTGGSVSTLTIQRTQQEDSAVYLCASSPGSGAADEQFFGPGTRLTVL.

At least ten counts were recorded for this clonotype. The V call is TRBV2, the J call TRBJ2-1; D not certain. The CDR3 consists of 13 residues. The V end lost 4 bases, the J end lost 2 bases, and 6 bases lay between the germline ends. CDR1 is SNHLY, CDR2 FYNNEI, per germline. The CDR3 here is CASSGLTYNEQFF. DNA for the CDR3: TGTGCCAGCAGTGGGTTAACCTACAATGAGCAGTTCTTC.

This clonotype was observed at least ten times. The chain carries TRBV7-9 and TRBJ2-7; a weak D match, TRBD1 (6 bases). The CDR3 length is 13 residues. Germline CDR1 is SEHNR and CDR2 is FQNEAQ (reference sequence). V lost 8 bases to trimming and J lost 1 base, with 12 bases between them. DNA for the CDR3: TGTGCCAGCGAAGGGGGTAGTTCCTACGAGCAGTACTTC. This codes for CASEGGSSYEQYF.

There are many counts of this clonotype. V and J are TRBV2 and TRBJ1-1, with 7 bases aligning to TRBD1. The V gene end was trimmed by 6 bases and the J gene end by 6 bases; junction bases not matched to a gene: 13. This CDR3 spans 15 amino acids. CDR1 is SNHLY and CDR2 is FYNNEI in the germline V gene. The CDR3 protein is CASRYSGGLGAEAFF. The CDR3 DNA reads TGTGCCAGCAGATACTCAGGGGGACTGGGGGCTGAAGCTTTCTTT. The full variable domain, with the rest looked up from reference TRBV2 and TRBJ1-1, is EPEVTQTPSHQVTQMGQEVILRCVPISNHLYFYWYRQILGQKVEFLVSFYNNEISEKSEIFDDQFSVERPDGSNFTLKIRSTKLEDSAMYFCASRYSGGLGAEAFFGQGTRLTVV.

This clonotype was counted many times. The genes are TRBV27 and TRBJ2-7, with D hard to call. Trimming cost V 1 base and J 2 bases, with 9 bases left between them. CDR3 length: 14 amino acids. CDR1 is MNHEY, CDR2 SMNVEV, per germline (reference sequence). CDR3 bases: TGTGCCAGCAGTTTATTTCACAGCGCCTACGAGCAGTACTTC. As protein: CASSLFHSAYEQYF.

The sample holds many counts of this clonotype. The J gene is TRBJ1-2, the V gene TRBV12-3 or TRBV12-4; possibly TRBD1 for D (6 bases). The CDR3 sequence is 16 residues long. The V and J ends lost 0 bases and 6 bases respectively, with 17 bases between them. The CDR3 sequence: CASSLALSGGGNGYTF. The CDR3 bases are TGTGCCAGCAGTTTAGCGCTGTCGGGGGGCGGAAATGGCTACACCTTC.

This chain joins TRBV9 and TRBJ2-1; TRBD1 aligns across 7 bases. CDR1 and CDR2 (germline): SGDLS, YYNGEE. The CDR3 totals 16 residues. The V gene end was trimmed by 0 bases and the J gene end by 10 bases; junction bases not matched to a gene: 13. This chain's CDR3 is CASSVEGAADSREQFF. CDR3 DNA: TGTGCCAGCAGCGTAGAGGGGGCGGCCGACTCTCGGGAGCAGTTCTTC. Filled out from reference TRBV9 and TRBJ2-1, the complete variable domain reads DSGVTQTPKHLITATGQRVTLRCSPRSGDLSVYWYQQSLDQGLQFLIQYYNGEERAKGNILERFSAQQFPDLHSELNLSSLELGDSALYFCASSVEGAADSREQFFGPGTRLTVL.

This clonotype has a count of ten or more. The chain recombines TRBV19 with TRBJ2-1; no definite D call. Trimming left V 7 bases short and J 5 bases short, with 6 bases between. Germline assignment: CDR1 LNHDA and CDR2 SQIVND (reference sequence). The CDR3 is made up of 11 amino acids. The CDR3 coding sequence is TGTGCCAGTACCCATAACAATGAGCAGTTCTTC. Translated, it gives CASTHNNEQFF.

This clonotype has ten or more counts. This chain uses TRBV5-4 with TRBJ2-7; tentatively, D is TRBD1 (6 bases). The CDR3 consists of 14 residues. The V gene lost 3 bases and the J gene lost 3 bases, with 13 bases spanning the gap. The V gene's germline CDR1 is SGHNT and CDR2 YYREEE (reference sequence). CDR3 DNA: TGTGCCAGCAGCTCCCAACAGGGTCTCTACGAGCAGTACTTC. As protein: CASSSQQGLYEQYF.

This clonotype was counted many times. This chain connects TRBV6-1 to TRBJ2-7; D may be TRBD1 (5 bases). This CDR3 comprises 13 residues. With 5 bases removed from V and 4 bases from J, the gap between germline ends came to 12 bases. CDR1 MNHNS and CDR2 SASEGT come from the germline V gene. The CDR3 protein is CASSLSQGYEQYF. The CDR3, as DNA: TGTGCCAGCAGTCTATCCCAGGGATACGAGCAGTACTTC.

The chain links TRBV10-3 to TRBJ2-3; 10 bases match TRBD2. The junction had 3 bases not matched to a gene; V was cut back by 5 bases and J by 4 bases. Germline CDR1 ENHRY, CDR2 SYGVKD. The CDR3 contains 14 residues. The CDR3 DNA sequence: TGTGCCATCAGTAGCGGGGGGGCTTCAGATACGCAGTATTTT. Translation: CAISSGGASDTQYF.

The CDR3: CASSRSGLNTEAFF. The CDR3 DNA is TGTGCCAGTAGTAGGTCGGGCTTGAACACTGAAGCTTTCTTT. The J gene is TRBJ1-1, the V gene TRBV19, with D unclear. From germline, CDR1 is LNHDA and CDR2 SQIVND (reference sequence). V was shortened by 4 bases and J by 0 bases, with 9 bases between the two germline ends. This CDR3 region has 14 residues.

V is TRBV24-1 and J is TRBJ2-3, with D unresolved. CDR1 and CDR2 from the germline V gene are KGHDR and SFDVKD. There are 13 residues in the CDR3. The V end was cut by 1 base, the J end by 14 bases, with 15 bases between. The CDR3 coding sequence is TGTGCCACCAGTGATTTTTTTTCCCCCCGCCGGTATTTT. Protein product: CATSDFFSPRRYF.

This clonotype was counted at least ten times. V is TRBV2 and J is TRBJ1-5, with D hard to call. Germline V gene lookup returns CDR1 SNHLY and CDR2 FYNNEI. V was trimmed by 7 bases and J by 7 bases, leaving 14 bases between them. This CDR3 has 13 amino acids. The CDR3 here is CASKEGREQPQHF. CDR3 bases: TGTGCCAGCAAGGAGGGTCGGGAACAGCCCCAGCATTTT.

This clonotype was seen many times. This rearrangement joins TRBV6-2 or TRBV6-3 to TRBJ2-2; the match to TRBD2 covers 8 bases. J lost 3 bases, V lost 9 bases, and 9 bases had no gene match. The length of the CDR3 is 15 residues. The germline CDR1 and CDR2 sequences are MNHEY and SVGEGT. CDR3 DNA: TGTGCCAGTCTAAAGCGGGGGACCTACACCGGGGAGCTGTTTTTT. Amino acids: CASLKRGTYTGELFF.

This clonotype showed up many times. The rearrangement joins TRBV7-2 to TRBJ1-5; the D is unclear. V was trimmed by 2 bases and J by 6 bases, leaving 11 bases between them. Germline CDR1 is SGHTA and CDR2 is FQGNSA. This CDR3 contains 14 residues. Here the CDR3 reads CASSLSPVLQPQHF. In DNA form, the CDR3 reads TGTGCCAGCAGCTTATCCCCGGTCCTTCAGCCCCAGCATTTT.

This clonotype was counted ten times or more. The chain carries TRBV2 and TRBJ1-4, with no clear D. CDR3 size: 18 residues. V was cut by 2 bases and J by 0 bases, with 16 bases left in between. Germline V gives CDR1 SNHLY, CDR2 FYNNEI. CDR3 nucleotides: TGTGCCAGCAGTGAAACCGGAGGGATGCCAGCAACTAATGAAAAACTGTTTTTT. As protein: CASSETGGMPATNEKLFF.

This clonotype was found many times. This sequence joins TRBV6-1 and TRBJ2-2; the D is unclear. Looked up from germline, CDR1 is MNHNS and CDR2 is SASEGT. Trimming pared 4 bases from V and 6 bases from J, leaving 12 bases between. The CDR3 sequence is 14 residues long. The CDR3 protein is CASSATFMPGELFF. CDR3 DNA: TGTGCCAGCAGTGCTACGTTCATGCCCGGGGAGCTGTTTTTT.

Of note for this clonotype: It is likely a read error, because the conserved phenylalanine at the end of the CDR3 is missing. This sequence joins TRBV18 and TRBJ2-1; D gene ambiguous. Germline V gives CDR1 KGHSH, CDR2 LQKENI. There are 15 residues in the CDR3. The CDR3 reads CASSPPVRSYNEQFL. The CDR3 bases are TGCGCCAGCTCACCACCGGTAAGGTCCTACAATGAGCAGTTCCTC.